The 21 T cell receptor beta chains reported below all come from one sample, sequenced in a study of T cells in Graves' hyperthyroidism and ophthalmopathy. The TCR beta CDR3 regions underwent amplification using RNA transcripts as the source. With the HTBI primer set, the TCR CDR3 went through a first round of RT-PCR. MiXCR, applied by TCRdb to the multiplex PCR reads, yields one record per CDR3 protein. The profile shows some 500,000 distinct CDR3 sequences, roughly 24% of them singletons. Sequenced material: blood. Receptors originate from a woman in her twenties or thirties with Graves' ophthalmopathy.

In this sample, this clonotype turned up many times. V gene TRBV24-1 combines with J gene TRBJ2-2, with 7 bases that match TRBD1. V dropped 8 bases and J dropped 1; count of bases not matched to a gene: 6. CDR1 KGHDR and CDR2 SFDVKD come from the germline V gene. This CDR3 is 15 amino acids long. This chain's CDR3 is CATTSAGGNTGELFF. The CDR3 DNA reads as TGTGCCACCACTTCAGCAGGGGGGAACACCGGGGAGCTGTTTTTT.

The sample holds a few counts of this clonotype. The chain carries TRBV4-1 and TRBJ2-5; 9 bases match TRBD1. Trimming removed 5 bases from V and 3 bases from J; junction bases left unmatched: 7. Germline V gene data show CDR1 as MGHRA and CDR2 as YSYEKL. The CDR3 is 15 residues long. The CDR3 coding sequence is TGCGCCAGCAGCTTCCTACAGGGGGCTGAAGAGACCCAGTACTTC. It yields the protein CASSFLQGAEETQYF.

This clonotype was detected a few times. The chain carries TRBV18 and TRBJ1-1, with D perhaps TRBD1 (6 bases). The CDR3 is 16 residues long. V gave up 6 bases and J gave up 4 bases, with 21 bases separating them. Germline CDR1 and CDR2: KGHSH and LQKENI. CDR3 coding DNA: TGTGCCAGCTCCCCCTATCTCGGCACCAGGGGCACTGAAGCTTTCTTT. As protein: CASSPYLGTRGTEAFF.

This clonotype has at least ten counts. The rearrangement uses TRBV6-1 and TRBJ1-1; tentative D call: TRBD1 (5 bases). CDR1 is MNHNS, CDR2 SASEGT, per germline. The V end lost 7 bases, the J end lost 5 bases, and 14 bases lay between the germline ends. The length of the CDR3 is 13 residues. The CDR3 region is CASTRRGGTEAFF. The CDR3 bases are TGTGCCAGCACCCGGAGGGGTGGGACTGAAGCTTTCTTT.

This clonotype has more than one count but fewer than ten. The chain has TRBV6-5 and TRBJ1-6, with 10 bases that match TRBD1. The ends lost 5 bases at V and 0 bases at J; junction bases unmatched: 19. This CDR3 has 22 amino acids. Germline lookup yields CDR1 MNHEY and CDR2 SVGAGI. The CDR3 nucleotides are TGTGCCAGCAGTCGTAACCTGGGACAGGGGCCCACGTCTTTCTCCTATAATTCACCCCTCCACTTT. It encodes CASSRNLGQGPTSFSYNSPLHF.

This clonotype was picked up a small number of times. The CDR3 reads CASSSIDRVGGYTF. The CDR3 nucleotides read TGTGCCAGCTCATCTATAGACAGGGTCGGCGGCTACACCTTC. The chain uses TRBV18 and TRBJ1-2; 7 bases match TRBD1. The V gene end was trimmed by 5 bases and the J gene end by 8 bases; junction bases not matched to a gene: 11. Germline assignment: CDR1 KGHSH and CDR2 LQKENI. The CDR3 spans 14 residues.

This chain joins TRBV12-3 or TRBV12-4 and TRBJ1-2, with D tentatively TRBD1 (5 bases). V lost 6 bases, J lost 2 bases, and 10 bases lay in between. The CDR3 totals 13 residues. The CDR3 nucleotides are TGTGCCAGCAGGGGGGTCGAGAACTATGGCTACACCTTC. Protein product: CASRGVENYGYTF.

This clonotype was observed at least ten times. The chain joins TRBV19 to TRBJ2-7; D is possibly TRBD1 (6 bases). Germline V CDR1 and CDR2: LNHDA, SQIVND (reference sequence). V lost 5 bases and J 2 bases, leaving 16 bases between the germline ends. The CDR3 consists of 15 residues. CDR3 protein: CASSLDATGPYEQYF. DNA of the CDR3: TGTGCCAGTAGTCTGGATGCAACAGGGCCCTACGAGCAGTACTTC.

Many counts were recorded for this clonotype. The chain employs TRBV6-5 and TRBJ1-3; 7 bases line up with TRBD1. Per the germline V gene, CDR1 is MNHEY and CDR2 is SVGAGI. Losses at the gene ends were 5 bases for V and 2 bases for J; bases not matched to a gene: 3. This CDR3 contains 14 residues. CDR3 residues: CASSTRGPGNTIYF. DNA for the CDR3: TGTGCCAGCAGTACTAGGGGGCCTGGAAACACCATATATTTT.

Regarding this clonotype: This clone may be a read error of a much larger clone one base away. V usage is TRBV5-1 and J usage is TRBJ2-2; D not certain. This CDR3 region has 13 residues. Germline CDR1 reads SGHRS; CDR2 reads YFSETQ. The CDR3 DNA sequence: TGCGTCAGCACCGCTCCTAACACCGGGGAGCTGTTTTTT. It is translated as CVSTAPNTGELFF.

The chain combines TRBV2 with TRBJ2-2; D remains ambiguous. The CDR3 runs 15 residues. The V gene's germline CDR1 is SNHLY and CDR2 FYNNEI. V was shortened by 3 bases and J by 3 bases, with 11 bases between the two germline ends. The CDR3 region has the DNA TGTGCCAGCAGTGATCCGTACAGAGACACCGGGGAGCTGTTTTTT. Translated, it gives CASSDPYRDTGELFF. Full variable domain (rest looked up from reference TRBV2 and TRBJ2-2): EPEVTQTPSHQVTQMGQEVILRCVPISNHLYFYWYRQILGQKVEFLVSFYNNEISEKSEIFDDQFSVERPDGSNFTLKIRSTKLEDSAMYFCASSDPYRDTGELFFGEGSRLTVL.

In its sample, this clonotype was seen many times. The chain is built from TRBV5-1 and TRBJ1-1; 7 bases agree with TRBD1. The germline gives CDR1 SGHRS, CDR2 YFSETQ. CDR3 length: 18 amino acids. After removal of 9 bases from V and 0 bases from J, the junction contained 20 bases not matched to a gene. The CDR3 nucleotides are TGCGCCACCACTTCCGGGACAGACCCCTTACCTATGAACACTGAAGCTTTCTTT. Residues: CATTSGTDPLPMNTEAFF.

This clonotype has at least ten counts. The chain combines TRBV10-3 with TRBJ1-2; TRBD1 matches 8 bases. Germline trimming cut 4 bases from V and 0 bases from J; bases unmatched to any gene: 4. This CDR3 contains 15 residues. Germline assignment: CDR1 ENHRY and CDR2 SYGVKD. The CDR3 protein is CAISVQGGPNYGYTF. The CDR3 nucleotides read TGTGCCATCAGTGTACAGGGGGGACCTAACTATGGCTACACCTTC.

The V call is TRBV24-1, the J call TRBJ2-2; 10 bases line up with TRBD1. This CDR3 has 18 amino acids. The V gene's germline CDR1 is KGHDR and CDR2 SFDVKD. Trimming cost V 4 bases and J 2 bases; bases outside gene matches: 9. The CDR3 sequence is CATSETPGTGVNTGELFF. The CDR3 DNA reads TGTGCCACCAGTGAGACCCCCGGGACAGGGGTCAACACCGGGGAGCTGTTTTTT.

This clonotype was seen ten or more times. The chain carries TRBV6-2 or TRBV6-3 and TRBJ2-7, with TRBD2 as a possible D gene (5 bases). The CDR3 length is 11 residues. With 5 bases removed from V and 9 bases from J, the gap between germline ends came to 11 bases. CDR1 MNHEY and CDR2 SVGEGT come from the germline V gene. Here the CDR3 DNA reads TGTGCCAGCAGTGAGGGATCTGGGCAGTACTTC. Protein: CASSEGSGQYF.

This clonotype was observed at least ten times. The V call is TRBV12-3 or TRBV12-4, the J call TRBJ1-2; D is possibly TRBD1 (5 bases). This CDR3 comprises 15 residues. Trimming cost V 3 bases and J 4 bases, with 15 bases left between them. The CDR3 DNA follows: TGTGCCAGCAGTTTCGGGGCCTATGCTCCCTATGGCTACACCTTC. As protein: CASSFGAYAPYGYTF.

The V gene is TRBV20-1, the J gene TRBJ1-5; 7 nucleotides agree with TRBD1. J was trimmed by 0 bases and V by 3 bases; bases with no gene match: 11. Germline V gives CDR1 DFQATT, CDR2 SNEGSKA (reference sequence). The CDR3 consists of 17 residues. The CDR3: CSARVQGGVYSNQPQHF. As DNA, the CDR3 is TGCAGTGCTAGGGTCCAGGGGGGGGTTTATAGCAATCAGCCCCAGCATTTT.

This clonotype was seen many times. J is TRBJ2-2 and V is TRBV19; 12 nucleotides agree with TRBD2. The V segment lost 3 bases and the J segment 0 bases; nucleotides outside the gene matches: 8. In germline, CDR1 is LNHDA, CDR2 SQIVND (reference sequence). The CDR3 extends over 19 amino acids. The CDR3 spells CASSIRLAGALTNTGELFF. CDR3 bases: TGTGCCAGTAGTATCCGACTAGCGGGGGCCTTGACGAACACCGGGGAGCTGTTTTTT. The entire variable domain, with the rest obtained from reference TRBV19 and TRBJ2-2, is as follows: DGGITQSPKYLFRKEGQNVTLSCEQNLNHDAMYWYRQDPGQGLRLIYYSQIVNDFQKGDIAEGYSVSREKKESFPLTVTSAQKNPTAFYLCASSIRLAGALTNTGELFFGEGSRLTVL.

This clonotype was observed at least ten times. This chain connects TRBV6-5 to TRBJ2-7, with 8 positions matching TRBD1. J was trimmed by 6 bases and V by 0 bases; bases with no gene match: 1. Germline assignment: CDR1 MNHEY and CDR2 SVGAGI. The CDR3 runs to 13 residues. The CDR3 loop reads CASSYSDRGEQYF. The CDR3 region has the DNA TGTGCCAGCAGTTACTCCGACAGGGGCGAGCAGTACTTC.

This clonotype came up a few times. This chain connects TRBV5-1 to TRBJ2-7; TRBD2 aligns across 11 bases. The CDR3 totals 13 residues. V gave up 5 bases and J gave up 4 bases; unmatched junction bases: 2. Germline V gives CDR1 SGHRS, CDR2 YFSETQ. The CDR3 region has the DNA TGCGCCAGCAGGGGACTAGCGGCTTACGAGCAGTACTTC. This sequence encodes CASRGLAAYEQYF. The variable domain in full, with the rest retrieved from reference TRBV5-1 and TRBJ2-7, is KAGVTQTPRYLIKTRGQQVTLSCSPISGHRSVSWYQQTPGQGLQFLFEYFSETQRNKGNFPGRFSGRQFSNSRSEMNVSTLELGDSALYLCASRGLAAYEQYFGPGTRLTVT.

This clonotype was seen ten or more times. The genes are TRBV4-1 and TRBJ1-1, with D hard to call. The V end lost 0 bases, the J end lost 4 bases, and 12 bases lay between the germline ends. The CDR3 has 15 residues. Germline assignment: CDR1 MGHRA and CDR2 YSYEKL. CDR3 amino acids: CASSQDRTRTTEAFF. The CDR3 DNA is TGCGCCAGCAGCCAAGATCGAACCCGGACCACTGAAGCTTTCTTT.